The T cell receptor (beta chain) under discussion was sequenced for a study of blood T cell repertoires in COVID-19. Study summary: Sources were T cells, B-cell-depleted T cells, or PBMCs; the material itself was cDNA or gDNA.

Participants' reported clinical history set cohort assignment. This clone was observed a handful of times. Repertoires were generated with immunoSEQ multiplex PCR, while TCRdb's copy carries only in-frame clones and drops some. This repertoire shows some 360,000 clones, approximately 91% found once; its top ten account for 1%. This CDR3 is built from 15 residues. Germline CDR1 SNHLY, CDR2 FYNNEI. V was shortened by 4 bases and J by 5 bases, with 17 bases between the two germline ends. The sample consisted of PBMCs or T cells enriched from blood (not recorded which). The source is a woman aged 25 to 39 who had been exposed to COVID-19. The chain couples TRBV2 to TRBJ1-2; D is undetermined. CDR3 bases: TGTGCCAGCAGTGGACGGGGTCCGGACGGTTATGGCTACACCTTC. Encoded protein: CASSGRGPDGYGYTF.